One and the same sample provided the 17 T cell receptor beta chains below, sequenced in a study of blood T cell repertoires in COVID-19. Generated by immunoSEQ multiplex PCR, the TCRdb table keeps only in-frame clones and is missing some. The sample has 200,000 or so clones, about three quarters seen once; the top ten hold around 5.8%. Material: peripheral blood. The receptors shown here come from a woman in her sixties or seventies with acute or convalescent COVID-19.

The V gene is TRBV28, the J gene TRBJ1-5, with no clear D. The CDR3 sequence is 16 residues long. Germline V lookup: CDR1 MDHEN, CDR2 SYDVKM. The V end was cut by 6 bases, the J end by 1 base, with 16 bases between. CDR3 nucleotide sequence: TGTGCCAGCAGGGCCCCTTCAGTGCCCAGCAATCAGCCCCAGCATTTT. Translating it yields CASRAPSVPSNQPQHF.

Many counts were recorded for this clone. CDR3 loop: CASSLGPYETEAFF. DNA for the CDR3: TGTGCCAGCAGCTTAGGCCCCTACGAAACTGAAGCTTTCTTT. The V and J genes are TRBV11-2 and TRBJ1-1; D ambiguous. Trimming left V 1 base short and J 5 bases short, with 11 bases between. CDR3 size: 14 residues. Germline assignment: CDR1 SGHAT and CDR2 FQNNGV. The variable domain in full, completed from reference TRBV11-2 and TRBJ1-1, reads EAGVAQSPRYKIIEKRQSVAFWCNPISGHATLYWYQQILGQGPKLLIQFQNNGVVDDSQLPKDRFSAERLKGVDSTLKIQPAKLEDSAVYLCASSLGPYETEAFFGQGTRLTVV.

This chain joins TRBV5-4 and TRBJ1-2; 7 bases are a match to TRBD1. CDR1 and CDR2 (germline): SGHNT, YYREEE (reference sequence). With V trimmed by 3 bases and J by 7 bases, 6 bases remained unmatched. The CDR3 consists of 13 residues. In DNA, the CDR3 is TGTGCCAGCAGCTCCACAGGGGACTTTGGCTACACCTTC. Translated, it gives CASSSTGDFGYTF.

The chain joins TRBV19 to TRBJ1-4, with a possible D match to TRBD1 (5 bases). The CDR3 is 13 residues long. V was clipped by 5 bases and J by 8 bases, with 12 bases between them. CDR1 is LNHDA, CDR2 SQIVND, per germline (reference sequence). The CDR3 DNA is TGTGCCAGTAGTTCCTTGGGGGGAGAAAAACTGTTTTTT. Its translation: CASSSLGGEKLFF.

The V gene is TRBV21-1, the J gene TRBJ1-1; TRBD1, the table's D call, was not compared with the DNA. TRBV21-1 is listed as a pseudogene. This CDR3 is built from 17 residues. Here the CDR3 reads CASSKKCGQGGNTEAFF. CDR3 nucleotides: TGTGCCAGCAGCAAGAAGTGTGGTCAGGGCGGGAACACTGAAGCTTTCTTT.

This sequence joins TRBV18 and TRBJ1-1, with 11 bases aligning to TRBD1. Germline V gene sequence: CDR1 KGHSH, CDR2 LQKENI. The CDR3 length is 17 residues. V was clipped by 3 bases and J by 5 bases; unmatched bases: 11. CDR3 DNA sequence: TGTGCCAGCTCACCGCTACCTGGGACAGGGGGTGGAACTGAAGCTTTCTTT. This encodes CASSPLPGTGGGTEAFF.

This clone was seen just once. The chain uses TRBV6-5 and TRBJ1-4; D uncertain. Germline values: CDR1 MNHEY, CDR2 SVGAGI. Trimming left V 7 bases short and J 7 bases short, with 7 bases between. CDR3 size: 11 residues. The CDR3 reads CASNRGEKLFF. The CDR3 region has the DNA TGTGCCAGCAATCGGGGTGAAAAACTGTTTTTT.

Regarding this clone: This CDR3 is also generated by other DNA sequences in the sample. Written as DNA, the CDR3 is TGTGCCAGCAGTGAACAGGGGCTGGGTGGCTACACCTTC. This translates into CASSEQGLGGYTF. The chain recombines TRBV2 with TRBJ1-2, with D perhaps TRBD1 (6 bases). The CDR3 loop spans 13 amino acids. V gave up 2 bases and J gave up 7 bases, with 11 bases separating them. CDR1 SNHLY and CDR2 FYNNEI come from the germline V gene.

The chain is built from TRBV27 and TRBJ1-4, with D unclear. Trimming removed 6 bases at V and 5 bases at J, with 13 bases between. The germline V gene has CDR1 MNHEY and CDR2 SMNVEV (reference sequence). The CDR3 is made up of 14 amino acids. This CDR3 is CASSPRSPNEKLFF. In DNA form, the CDR3 reads TGTGCCAGCAGCCCACGGAGTCCCAATGAAAAACTGTTTTTT. The full variable domain, rest sourced from reference TRBV27 and TRBJ1-4, is EAQVTQNPRYLITVTGKKLTVTCSQNMNHEYMSWYRQDPGLGLRQIYYSMNVEVTDKGDVPEGYKVSRKEKRNFPLILESPSPNQTSLYFCASSPRSPNEKLFFGSGTQLSVL.

The genes are TRBV7-7 and TRBJ2-5; possible D gene TRBD2, 7 bases. With 4 bases removed from V and 5 bases from J, the gap between germline ends came to 14 bases. The germline gives CDR1 SSHAT, CDR2 FNYEAQ (reference sequence). The CDR3 is made up of 14 amino acids. CDR3 nucleotides: TGTGCCAGCAGCTCCGGGGGAGGGGGGGAGACCCAGTACTTC. Its translation: CASSSGGGGETQYF. Full variable domain (missing parts from reference TRBV7-7 and TRBJ2-5): GAGVSQSPRYKVTKRGQDVTLRCDPISSHATLYWYQQALGQGPEFLTYFNYEAQPDKSGLPSDRFSAERPEGSISTLTIQRTEQRDSAMYRCASSSGGGGETQYFGPGTRLLVL.

The chain combines TRBV28 with TRBJ1-5; TRBD1 matches 7 bases. The CDR3 sequence is 17 residues long. CDR1 MDHEN and CDR2 SYDVKM come from the germline V gene. Germline trimming cut 5 bases from V and 0 bases from J; bases unmatched to any gene: 10. Here the CDR3 reads CASSTLGDSHSNQPQHF. The CDR3 nucleotides are TGTGCCAGCAGTACCCTCGGGGACAGTCATAGCAATCAGCCCCAGCATTTT.

This clone showed up just once. J is TRBJ2-7 and V is TRBV5-1, with 11 bases matching TRBD1. Germline V gene data show CDR1 as SGHRS and CDR2 as YFSETQ. The CDR3 runs 14 residues. Unmatched junction bases numbered 6, after V lost 3 bases and J lost 7 bases. CDR3 bases: TGCGCCAGCAGCTCAGGACAGGGGGCCAGAGAGCAGTACTTC. Amino acid sequence: CASSSGQGAREQYF.

The V call is TRBV9, the J call TRBJ2-3; 7 bases agree with TRBD1. Germline V gene data show CDR1 as SGDLS and CDR2 as YYNGEE. The CDR3 has 16 residues. The ends lost 6 bases at V and 0 bases at J; junction bases unmatched: 10. CDR3 DNA: TGTGCCAGCACCACCAGACAGGGCCTCAGCACAGATACGCAGTATTTT. It specifies CASTTRQGLSTDTQYF.

The chain combines TRBV6-5 with TRBJ2-5, with a tentative D call TRBD1 (6 bases). Germline V gene data show CDR1 as MNHEY and CDR2 as SVGAGI. The CDR3 runs to 16 residues. Between the trimmed V and J ends, which lost 0 bases and 2 bases, there was a span of 13 bases. The CDR3 is CASSYSVPQGQETQYF. In nucleotides, the CDR3 is TGTGCCAGCAGTTACTCGGTTCCCCAGGGGCAAGAGACCCAGTACTTC.

The V gene is TRBV5-1, the J gene TRBJ2-7; TRBD1 agrees at 7 bases. Germline values: CDR1 SGHRS, CDR2 YFSETQ. The CDR3 consists of 14 residues. The V gene end was trimmed by 4 bases and the J gene end by 3 bases; junction bases not matched to a gene: 7. The CDR3 region has the DNA TGCGCCAGCAGCATAGACCGGGACAGCTACGAGCAGTACTTC. Encoded protein: CASSIDRDSYEQYF.

This chain joins TRBV6-1 and TRBJ2-1; the match to TRBD1 covers 9 bases. This CDR3 has 16 amino acids. V was clipped by 2 bases and J by 6 bases; unmatched bases: 8. In germline, CDR1 is MNHNS, CDR2 SASEGT. The CDR3 loop is CASSELGQGIGNEQFF. Written as DNA, the CDR3 is TGTGCCAGCAGTGAACTAGGACAGGGGATCGGCAATGAGCAGTTCTTC.

The rearrangement uses TRBV3-1 (or the pseudogene TRBV3-2) and TRBJ2-7, with D possibly matching TRBD1 (5 bases). Trimming removed 3 bases at V and 6 bases at J, with 12 bases between. CDR3 length: 13 residues. Germline V lookup: CDR1 LGHDT, CDR2 YNNKEL (reference sequence). Here the CDR3 reads CASSQDNLREQYF. The CDR3 DNA reads TGTGCCAGCAGCCAGGACAACCTCCGCGAGCAGTACTTC.